The 26 T cell receptor beta chains below were found in one sample sequenced in a study of control samples from healthy donors and cancer patients. Libraries were prepared by immunoSEQ multiplex PCR; TCRdb keeps only in-frame clonotypes and omits some of them. The repertoire holds fewer than 200,000 clones, with approximately 94% as singletons. The source material was blood. The receptors stem from a man aged 25 to 40 in good health.

The rearrangement links TRBV5-1 to TRBJ2-7; 9 bases align to TRBD1. The V segment lost 0 bases and the J segment 6 bases; nucleotides outside the gene matches: 10. Germline CDR1 and CDR2: SGHRS and YFSETQ. The length of the CDR3 is 16 residues. CDR3: CASSLDGGTGPLEQYF. The CDR3 DNA reads as TGCGCCAGCAGCTTGGACGGAGGGACAGGGCCTCTCGAGCAGTACTTC.

The sample holds one count of this clone. The chain combines TRBV14 with TRBJ1-1, with D possibly TRBD1 on 6 matching bases. Germline values: CDR1 SGHDN, CDR2 FVKESK. V was shortened by 4 bases and J by 4 bases, with 19 bases between the two germline ends. The CDR3 loop spans 16 amino acids. The CDR3 DNA reads as TGTGCCAGCAGCCTCACACCTACAGGGAAGTTCACTGAAGCTTTCTTT. It is translated as CASSLTPTGKFTEAFF.

The V and J genes are TRBV9 and TRBJ1-4; TRBD1 matches 7 bases. The ends lost 4 bases at V and 3 bases at J; junction bases unmatched: 12. This CDR3 comprises 17 residues. Germline V gene sequence: CDR1 SGDLS, CDR2 YYNGEE. Here the CDR3 reads CASSIRTGKTPNEKLFF. CDR3 nucleotides: TGTGCCAGCAGCATCAGGACAGGAAAGACCCCTAATGAAAAACTGTTTTTT.

Of note for this clone: Other nucleotide sequences in the sample specify the same CDR3. The chain uses TRBV7-2 and TRBJ1-2, with TRBD1 as a possible D gene (5 bases). Germline CDR1 is SGHTA and CDR2 is FQGNSA. V lost 5 bases, J lost 5 bases, and 15 bases lay in between. The CDR3 is 14 residues long. The CDR3 sequence is CASSQSGTGYGYTF. Here the CDR3 DNA reads TGTGCCAGCAGCCAATCCGGGACCGGATATGGCTACACCTTC.

The V gene is TRBV12-3 or TRBV12-4, the J gene TRBJ2-2, with no clear D. CDR3 length: 13 residues. The ends were cut back, 3 bases at V and 4 bases at J, with 6 bases in the middle. In DNA form, the CDR3 reads TGTGCCAGCAGTTTCCGAGGCACCGGGGAGCTGTTTTTT. This codes for CASSFRGTGELFF.

The V call is TRBV10-3, the J call TRBJ2-5; D may be TRBD2 (6 bases). The CDR3 length is 13 residues. Germline CDR1 reads ENHRY; CDR2 reads SYGVKD. Trimming left V 5 bases short and J 4 bases short, with 11 bases between. CDR3 DNA: TGTGCCATCAGTCGCGCGGAGGGAGAGACCCAGTACTTC. Translation gives CAISRAEGETQYF.

This chain connects TRBV19 to TRBJ1-5; D remains unclear. The CDR3 is 15 amino acids. Trimming shortened V by 2 bases and J by 1 base, and 9 bases separated the two germline ends. CDR1 and CDR2 from the germline V gene are LNHDA and SQIVND (reference sequence). The CDR3 here is CASSIFQRSNQPQHF. The DNA for the CDR3 is TGTGCCAGTAGTATATTCCAAAGAAGCAATCAGCCCCAGCATTTT.

In its sample, this clone was seen a few times. The chain couples TRBV7-9 to TRBJ1-1; 8 bases line up with TRBD1. Germline CDR1 reads SEHNR; CDR2 reads FQNEAQ (reference sequence). This CDR3 region has 13 residues. The V and J ends lost 10 bases and 10 bases, in that order; junction bases with no gene match: 14. In nucleotides, the CDR3 is TGTGCCACCACACCTCCGGACAGGGACCGAGCTTTCTTT. Amino acid sequence: CATTPPDRDRAFF.

The gene calls are TRBV10-3 and TRBJ1-5; D not resolved. V shed 0 bases and J shed 5 bases, with 11 bases lying between them. CDR3 length: 15 residues. Germline CDR1 reads ENHRY; CDR2 reads SYGVKD. The CDR3 loop reads CAISESEEGYQPQHF. DNA of the CDR3: TGTGCCATCAGTGAGTCTGAGGAGGGATATCAGCCCCAGCATTTT.

The gene calls are TRBV15 and TRBJ2-5; 8 bases are shared with TRBD1. Germline trimming cut 9 bases from V and 7 bases from J; bases unmatched to any gene: 16. Germline lookup yields CDR1 LNHNV and CDR2 YYDKDF (reference sequence). This CDR3 is 15 amino acids long. CDR3 loop: CATGYGAGGSRTQYF. Written as DNA, the CDR3 is TGTGCCACAGGATACGGGGCAGGGGGCAGCAGGACCCAGTACTTC.

This rearrangement joins TRBV7-8 to TRBJ2-1, with a possible D match to TRBD2 (6 bases). The CDR3 is 16 residues long. V lost 5 bases and J 1 base, leaving 15 bases between the germline ends. Germline CDR1 reads SGHVS; CDR2 reads FQNEAQ. The CDR3 loop is CASSPGTGVSYNEQFF. The CDR3 DNA reads TGTGCCAGCAGCCCAGGAACGGGAGTGTCCTACAATGAGCAGTTCTTC.

The gene calls are TRBV28 and TRBJ1-5; D ambiguous. Per germline, CDR1 MDHEN and CDR2 SYDVKM. Between the trimmed V and J ends, which lost 4 bases and 3 bases, there was a span of 4 bases. This CDR3 has 12 amino acids. CDR3 in amino acids: CASSSPNQPQHF. CDR3 nucleotides: TGTGCCAGCAGTTCCCCCAATCAGCCCCAGCATTTT.

The CDR3: CASSQSAGSNQPQHF. CDR3 bases: TGTGCCAGCAGCCAATCGGCTGGGAGCAATCAGCCCCAGCATTTT. The chain recombines TRBV3-1 (or the pseudogene TRBV3-2) with TRBJ1-5; D is ambiguous. CDR1 and CDR2 from the germline V gene are LGHDT and YNNKEL (reference sequence). The length of the CDR3 is 15 residues. V shed 2 bases and J shed 1 base, with 9 bases lying between them.

CDR3 DNA: TGTGCCAGTGGCTACAATGAGCAGTTCTTC. This encodes CASGYNEQFF. The V call is TRBV12-3 or TRBV12-4, the J call TRBJ2-1; no definite D call. This CDR3 is built from 10 residues. V lost 9 bases and J 3 bases, leaving 3 bases between the germline ends.

The chain has TRBV6-5 and TRBJ1-6, with D possibly matching TRBD1 (5 bases). CDR1 and CDR2 (germline): MNHEY, SVGAGI. There are 13 residues in the CDR3. V lost 7 bases, J lost 5 bases, and 9 bases lay in between. The CDR3 here is CASKEGDNSPLHF. The CDR3 region has the DNA TGTGCCAGCAAAGAAGGGGATAATTCACCCCTCCACTTT.

This chain connects TRBV10-3 to TRBJ1-2; D not resolved. Trimming removed 2 bases from V and 6 bases from J, with 10 bases in between. Germline CDR1 is ENHRY and CDR2 is SYGVKD. CDR3 length: 13 residues. CDR3 nucleotide sequence: TGTGCCATCAGTGAGGCTCTCATGGATGGCTACACCTTC. It yields the protein CAISEALMDGYTF.

The J gene is TRBJ1-6, the V gene TRBV7-2, with 10 bases aligning to TRBD1. CDR3 length equals 14 residues. Germline V lookup: CDR1 SGHTA, CDR2 FQGNSA. V shed 5 bases and J 10 bases; nucleotides not matched to a gene: 5. CDR3 DNA: TGTGCCAGCAGCCGCGGACAGGGGGGGTCACCCCTCCACTTT. As protein: CASSRGQGGSPLHF.

This clone was seen just once. The chain couples TRBV28 to TRBJ1-5, with 8 bases that match TRBD1. The V segment lost 3 bases and the J segment 5 bases; nucleotides outside the gene matches: 6. The CDR3 is made up of 15 amino acids. CDR1 and CDR2 from the germline V gene are MDHEN and SYDVKM. CDR3 nucleotide sequence: TGTGCCAGCAGTTTCTCAGGGGGCGCGTATCAGCCCCAGCATTTT. Its translation is CASSFSGGAYQPQHF.

This chain joins TRBV5-4 and TRBJ1-2; unclear D gene. Germline-derived CDR1 and CDR2 are SGHNT and YYREEE (reference sequence). Trimming left V 4 bases short and J 2 bases short, with 12 bases between. The CDR3 extends over 14 amino acids. Here the CDR3 reads CASSPEYANYGYTF. The CDR3 DNA reads as TGTGCCAGCAGCCCCGAATACGCCAACTATGGCTACACCTTC.

The CDR3 reads CASKGDSNYGYTF. In nucleotides, the CDR3 is TGTGCCAGTAAAGGGGATTCTAACTATGGCTACACCTTC. This sequence joins TRBV2 and TRBJ1-2; possibly TRBD1 for D (5 bases). Trimming took 9 bases from V and 0 from J, leaving 11 bases between them. CDR3 length: 13 residues. The germline gives CDR1 SNHLY, CDR2 FYNNEI.

The chain uses TRBV5-6 and TRBJ2-7, with 9 nucleotides matching TRBD1. After removal of 3 bases from V and 2 bases from J, the junction contained 6 bases not matched to a gene. The CDR3 runs 15 residues. From germline, CDR1 is SGHDT and CDR2 YYEEEE. The CDR3 sequence: CASSSPRTGAYEQYF. In nucleotides, the CDR3 is TGTGCCAGCAGCTCCCCCCGGACAGGGGCCTACGAGCAGTACTTC.

This rearrangement joins TRBV7-9 to TRBJ1-1, with unresolved D. V gave up 4 bases and J gave up 1 base, with 13 bases separating them. This CDR3 is 15 amino acids long. Looked up from germline, CDR1 is SEHNR and CDR2 is FQNEAQ (reference sequence). This chain's CDR3 is CASSSGVGKNTEAFF. The CDR3 DNA follows: TGTGCCAGCAGCTCGGGAGTGGGAAAGAACACTGAAGCTTTCTTT.

The sample holds one count of this clone. This chain uses TRBV11-3 with TRBJ2-5, with D possibly being TRBD2 (6 bases). Germline CDR1 is SGHNT and CDR2 is YENEEA. The V end lost 4 bases, the J end lost 5 bases, and 14 bases lay between the germline ends. The CDR3 is 14 amino acids. CDR3 DNA sequence: TGTGCCAGCAGCTCCGGCGGGATGGCGGAGACCCAGTACTTC. Its protein product is CASSSGGMAETQYF.

The V and J genes are TRBV27 and TRBJ2-3; D call uncertain. The CDR3 extends over 16 amino acids. V was clipped by 2 bases and J by 4 bases, with 16 bases between them. The germline CDR1 and CDR2 sequences are MNHEY and SMNVEV (reference sequence). The CDR3 DNA follows: TGTGCCAGCAGTTTAGGGGTATTGATAGAGCCAGATACGCAGTATTTT. Protein sequence: CASSLGVLIEPDTQYF.

The DNA for the CDR3 is TGTGCCAGTAGTATTGGACATCTGAACACTGAAGCTTTCTTT. Translation: CASSIGHLNTEAFF. The chain joins TRBV19 to TRBJ1-1, with D maybe TRBD1 (5 bases). CDR1 and CDR2 (germline): LNHDA, SQIVND (reference sequence). Trimming removed 3 bases at V and 0 bases at J, with 8 bases between. The length of the CDR3 is 14 residues.

The V and J genes are TRBV27 and TRBJ2-3; 10 nucleotides align to TRBD1. Germline V gives CDR1 MNHEY, CDR2 SMNVEV (reference sequence). This CDR3 is built from 15 residues. The V gene end was trimmed by 9 bases and the J gene end by 5 bases; junction bases not matched to a gene: 11. The CDR3 coding sequence is TGTGCCAGGAGGTCTCCGGGACAGGGGATAGATACGCAGTATTTT. As protein: CARRSPGQGIDTQYF.